Given below is one T cell receptor (beta chain) in context. The antigen remains undetermined. The study pooled second doses at about 4 or about 12 weeks. This sample stems from a study of T cell responses to AZD1222 COVID-19 vaccine. The study's findings and limits: Donors were chiefly white British, with a greater number of females, and clonal diversity was perhaps underestimated. Repertoire sampling happened only post peak T cell response. Receipt of two AZD1222 doses was followed by a rise in Spike-specific TCR breadth and depth.

Data came from immunoSEQ multiplex PCR; TCRdb stores just in-frame clones and leaves some out. The data contain over 110,000 clones, around 91% of them seen just once; the ten biggest clones take up 9.3%. The CDR3 has 13 amino acids. Between the trimmed V and J ends, which lost 1 base and 4 bases, there was a span of 7 bases. Germline V gene sequence: CDR1 MNHEY, CDR2 SVGAGI. J is TRBJ1-1 and V is TRBV6-5; a weak D match, TRBD1 (6 bases). This sequence was found in an adult who received the AZD1222 COVID-19 vaccine. The sequencing used peripheral blood, collected 28 days after the second AZD1222 dose. DNA for the CDR3: TGTGCCAGCAGTTACTGGGGGGCCACTGAAGCTTTCTTT. It codes for CASSYWGATEAFF.